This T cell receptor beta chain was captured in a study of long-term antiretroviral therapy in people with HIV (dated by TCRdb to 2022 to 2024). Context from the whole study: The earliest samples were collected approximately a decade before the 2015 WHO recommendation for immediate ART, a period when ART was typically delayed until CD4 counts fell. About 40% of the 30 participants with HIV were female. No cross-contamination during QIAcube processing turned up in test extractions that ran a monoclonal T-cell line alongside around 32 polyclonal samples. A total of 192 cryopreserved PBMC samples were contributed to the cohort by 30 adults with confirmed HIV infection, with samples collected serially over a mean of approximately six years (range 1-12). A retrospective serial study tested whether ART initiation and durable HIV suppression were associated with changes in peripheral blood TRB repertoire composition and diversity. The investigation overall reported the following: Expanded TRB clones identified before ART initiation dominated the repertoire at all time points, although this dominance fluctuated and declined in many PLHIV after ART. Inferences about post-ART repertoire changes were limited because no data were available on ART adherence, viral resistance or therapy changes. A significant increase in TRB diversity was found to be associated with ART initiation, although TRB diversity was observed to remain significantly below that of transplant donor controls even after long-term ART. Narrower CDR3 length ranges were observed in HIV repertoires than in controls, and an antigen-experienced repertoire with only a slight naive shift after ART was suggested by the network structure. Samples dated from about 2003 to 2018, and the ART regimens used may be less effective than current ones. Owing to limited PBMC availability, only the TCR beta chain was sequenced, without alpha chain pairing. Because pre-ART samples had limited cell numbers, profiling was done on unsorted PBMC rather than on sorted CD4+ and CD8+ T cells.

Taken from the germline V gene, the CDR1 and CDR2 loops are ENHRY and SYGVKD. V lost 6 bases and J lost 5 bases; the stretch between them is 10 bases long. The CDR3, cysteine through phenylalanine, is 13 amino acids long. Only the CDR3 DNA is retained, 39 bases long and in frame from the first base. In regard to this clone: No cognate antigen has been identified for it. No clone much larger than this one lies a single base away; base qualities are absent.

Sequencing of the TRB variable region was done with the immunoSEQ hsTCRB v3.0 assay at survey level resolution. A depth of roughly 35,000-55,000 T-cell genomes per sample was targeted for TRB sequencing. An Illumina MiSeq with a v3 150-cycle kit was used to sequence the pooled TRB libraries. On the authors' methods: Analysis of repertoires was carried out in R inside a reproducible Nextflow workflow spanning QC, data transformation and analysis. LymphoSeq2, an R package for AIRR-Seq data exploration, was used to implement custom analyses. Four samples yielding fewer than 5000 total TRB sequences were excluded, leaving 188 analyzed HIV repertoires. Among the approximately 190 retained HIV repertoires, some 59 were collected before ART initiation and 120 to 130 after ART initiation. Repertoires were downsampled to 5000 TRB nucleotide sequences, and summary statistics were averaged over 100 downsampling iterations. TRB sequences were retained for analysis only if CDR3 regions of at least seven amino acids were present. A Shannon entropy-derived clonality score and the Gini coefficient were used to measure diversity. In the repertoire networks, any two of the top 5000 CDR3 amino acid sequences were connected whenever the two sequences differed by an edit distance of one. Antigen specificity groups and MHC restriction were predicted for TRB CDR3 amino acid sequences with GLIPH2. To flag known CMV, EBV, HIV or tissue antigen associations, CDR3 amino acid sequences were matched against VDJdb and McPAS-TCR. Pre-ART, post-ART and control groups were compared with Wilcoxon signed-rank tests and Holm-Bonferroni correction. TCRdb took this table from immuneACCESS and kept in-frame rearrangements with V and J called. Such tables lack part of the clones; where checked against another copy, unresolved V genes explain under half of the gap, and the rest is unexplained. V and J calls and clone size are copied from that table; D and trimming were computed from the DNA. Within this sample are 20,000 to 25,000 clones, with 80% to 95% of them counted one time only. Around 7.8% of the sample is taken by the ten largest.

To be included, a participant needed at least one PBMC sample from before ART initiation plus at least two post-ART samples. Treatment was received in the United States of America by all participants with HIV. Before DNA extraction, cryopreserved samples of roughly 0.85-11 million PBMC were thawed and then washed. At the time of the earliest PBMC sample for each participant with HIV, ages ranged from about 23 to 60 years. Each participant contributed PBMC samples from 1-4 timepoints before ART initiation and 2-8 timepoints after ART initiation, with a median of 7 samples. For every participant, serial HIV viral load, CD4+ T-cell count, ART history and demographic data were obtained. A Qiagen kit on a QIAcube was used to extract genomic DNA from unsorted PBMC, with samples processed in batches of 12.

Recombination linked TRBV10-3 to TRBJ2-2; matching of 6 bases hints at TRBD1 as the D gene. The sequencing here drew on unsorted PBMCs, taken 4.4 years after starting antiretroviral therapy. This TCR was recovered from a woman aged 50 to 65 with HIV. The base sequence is TGTGCCATCAGCGACAGGCCAACCGGGGAGCTGTTTTTT. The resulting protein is CAISDRPTGELFF.